The clone carrying this T cell receptor beta chain was seen once. Its antigen is still unknown. This record comes from a study of T cell responses to AZD1222 COVID-19 vaccine. Study context: Samples with a second dose at about 4 or about 12 weeks were pooled together. General study points: A reported finding is that nearly half of spike-specific TCRs target unmutated variant regions. Among AZD1222 vaccinees, only five or six were seropositive at baseline.

Measured with immunoSEQ multiplex PCR; TCRdb has only the in-frame clones, and not every one. Of about 73,000 clones detected, approximately 90% appear once; the ten largest clones hold around 21%. V was shortened by 2 bases and J by 1 base, with 12 bases between the two germline ends. The CDR3 consists of 15 residues. Germline V gives CDR1 SGHDT, CDR2 YYEEEE. The chain recombines TRBV5-6 with TRBJ1-1; no clear D gene. Source: peripheral blood, taken on day 0 of AZD1222 vaccination. This sequence originates from an adult in good health. The CDR3 DNA follows: TGTGCCAGCAGCTTAGTGAGGATACCGAACACTGAAGCTTTCTTT. It yields the protein CASSLVRIPNTEAFF.